One sample yielded the 32 T cell receptor beta chains listed below, sequenced in a study of OX40 agonist ivuxolimab in advanced cancers. Only in-frame clones appear in the TCRdb table, and some are missing; sequencing was by immunoSEQ multiplex PCR. The sample carries some 74,000 clones, more than 75% recorded once. Sample: CD4+ or CD8+ T cells sorted from blood, taken in a trial of the OX40 agonist ivuxolimab. These receptors were obtained from an adult with an advanced solid tumor such as melanoma, head and neck, liver or kidney cancer.

This clone was counted a single time. The V and J genes are TRBV9 and TRBJ1-3; TRBD1 is a possible D gene (5 bases). V lost 0 bases and J 0 bases, leaving 16 bases between the germline ends. Germline V lookup: CDR1 SGDLS, CDR2 YYNGEE. The CDR3 covers 18 residues. The CDR3 spells CASSVELGGLSSGNTIYF. The CDR3 region has the DNA TGTGCCAGCAGCGTAGAGCTGGGGGGACTGTCCTCTGGAAACACCATATATTTT.

This chain connects TRBV19 to TRBJ2-7; 7 positions match TRBD1. Germline CDR1 LNHDA, CDR2 SQIVND (reference sequence). The ends lost 4 bases at V and 0 bases at J; junction bases unmatched: 3. CDR3 length: 14 residues. CDR3 sequence: CASSNRDSSYEQYF. CDR3 bases: TGTGCCAGTAGTAACCGGGACAGCTCCTACGAGCAGTACTTC.

This rearrangement joins TRBV28 to TRBJ2-6; no clear D. Germline values: CDR1 MDHEN, CDR2 SYDVKM. CDR3 length equals 14 residues. V was cut by 8 bases and J by 1 base, with 9 bases left in between. CDR3 in amino acids: CASHDTSGANVLTF. The CDR3 DNA reads TGTGCCAGCCACGACACGTCTGGGGCCAACGTCCTGACTTTC.

The V gene is TRBV29-1, the J gene TRBJ2-7; D gene unclear. Per the germline V gene, CDR1 is SQVTM and CDR2 is ANQGSEA. V lost 3 bases and J lost 2, with 5 bases in between. This CDR3 has 11 amino acids. The CDR3 DNA follows: TGCAGCGTTGATACCCCCTACGAGCAGTACTTC. Translated, it gives CSVDTPYEQYF.

The genes are TRBV6-5 and TRBJ2-6, with a tentative D call TRBD2 (6 bases). Germline V gene data show CDR1 as MNHEY and CDR2 as SVGAGI. This CDR3 has 15 residues. Trimming took 10 bases from V and 0 from J, leaving 13 bases between them. DNA of the CDR3: TGTGCCACTAGCGTCGAGGGCTCTGGGGCCAACGTCCTGACTTTC. This codes for CATSVEGSGANVLTF.

V and J are TRBV28 and TRBJ1-1, with D possibly TRBD1 on 6 matching bases. CDR1 is MDHEN and CDR2 is SYDVKM in the germline V gene. This CDR3 comprises 14 residues. V lost 6 bases and J 5 bases, leaving 16 bases between the germline ends. CDR3: CASRGGAAFTEAFF. CDR3 nucleotide sequence: TGTGCCAGCAGGGGGGGCGCTGCATTTACTGAAGCTTTCTTT.

The gene calls are TRBV21-1 and TRBJ1-5. TRBV21-1 is described as a pseudogene. This CDR3 has 17 amino acids. The CDR3 region is CASSKGGERMGNQPQHF. CDR3 sequence (DNA): TGTGCCAGCAGCAAAGGGGGGGAACGTATGGGCAATCAGCCCCAGCATTTT.

V is TRBV28 and J is TRBJ1-5; possible D gene TRBD1, 6 bases. V was pared by 3 bases and J by 3 bases, with 12 bases between. This CDR3 contains 15 residues. CDR1 and CDR2 (germline): MDHEN, SYDVKM. The CDR3 nucleotides read TGTGCCAGCAGTTTCGGGGGCCAGATCAATCAGCCCCAGCATTTT. Its translation is CASSFGGQINQPQHF. Using reference TRBV28 and TRBJ1-5 for the parts outside the CDR3, the full variable domain is DVKVTQSSRYLVKRTGEKVFLECVQDMDHENMFWYRQDPGLGLRLIYFSYDVKMKEKGDIPEGYSVSREKKERFSLILESASTNQTSMYLCASSFGGQINQPQHFGDGTRLSIL.

This chain uses TRBV5-6 with TRBJ2-1; TRBD1 matches at 7 bases. This CDR3 has 17 amino acids. V lost 5 bases, J lost 7 bases, and 18 bases stayed unmatched. CDR1 SGHDT and CDR2 YYEEEE come from the germline V gene. The CDR3 here is CASSDSYRGRLGNEQFF. CDR3 DNA sequence: TGTGCCAGCAGTGACTCTTACAGGGGCCGCCTCGGGAATGAGCAGTTCTTC.

This chain joins TRBV28 and TRBJ1-2; D remains ambiguous. This CDR3 has 13 amino acids. CDR1 and CDR2 (germline): MDHEN, SYDVKM. V was shortened by 3 bases and J by 2 bases, with 7 bases between the two germline ends. The CDR3 sequence is CASSLKGNYGYTF. The CDR3 nucleotides read TGTGCCAGCAGTTTGAAGGGCAACTATGGCTACACCTTC.

This chain links TRBV2 with TRBJ2-7; D unresolved. The CDR3 is 14 residues long. With 1 base removed from V and 1 base from J, the gap between germline ends came to 8 bases. Germline lookup yields CDR1 SNHLY and CDR2 FYNNEI. The CDR3 nucleotides read TGTGCCAGCAGTGAAGAAATGCAGTCCTACGAGCAGTACTTC. This codes for CASSEEMQSYEQYF.

V gene TRBV6-1 combines with J gene TRBJ2-7; D is perhaps TRBD2 (7 bases). This CDR3 comprises 16 residues. Germline V gives CDR1 MNHNS, CDR2 SASEGT. With 3 bases removed from V and 4 bases from J, the gap between germline ends came to 19 bases. CDR3 nucleotide sequence: TGTGCCAGCAGTGACCGGGGACATAGGGAGGGGTACGAGCAGTACTTC. It codes for CASSDRGHREGYEQYF.

The chain uses TRBV28 and TRBJ1-1; weak D call: TRBD1 (5 bases). CDR3 length: 12 residues. Trimming left V 5 bases short and J 4 bases short, with 8 bases between. Germline V CDR1 and CDR2: MDHEN, SYDVKM. CDR3: CASSLQGTEAFF. The CDR3 region has the DNA TGTGCCAGCAGTCTCCAGGGCACTGAAGCTTTCTTT.

J is TRBJ2-7 and V is TRBV4-2, with TRBD1 matching 7 bases. Per the germline V gene, CDR1 is LGHNA and CDR2 is YNFKEQ. This CDR3 spans 15 amino acids. The J segment lost 4 bases and the V segment lost 0 bases, leaving 6 bases of the junction unmatched. The CDR3 loop reads CASSQDGDRAYEQYF. CDR3 in DNA: TGTGCCAGCAGCCAAGATGGCGACAGGGCGTACGAGCAGTACTTC.

The V and J genes are TRBV6-1 and TRBJ1-6; D gene ambiguous. Germline V gene sequence: CDR1 MNHNS, CDR2 SASEGT. V was cut by 4 bases and J by 0 bases, with 10 bases left in between. The CDR3 length is 16 residues. The CDR3 nucleotides are TGTGCCAGCAGTGCGACCCGTAGCTCCTATAATTCACCCCTCCACTTT. This sequence encodes CASSATRSSYNSPLHF.

The chain carries TRBV7-2 and TRBJ2-1, with 8 bases matching TRBD2. The CDR3 spans 17 residues. Germline values: CDR1 SGHTA, CDR2 FQGNSA. J lost 7 bases, V lost 1 base, and 12 bases had no gene match. CDR3 in amino acids: CASSLGAPAGESNEQFF. For the CDR3, the DNA is TGTGCCAGCAGCTTAGGGGCCCCAGCGGGAGAGTCAAATGAGCAGTTCTTC.

V gene TRBV5-1 combines with J gene TRBJ2-7; perhaps TRBD1 as D (6 bases). Trimming shortened V by 4 bases and J by 2 bases, and 13 bases separated the two germline ends. Germline values: CDR1 SGHRS, CDR2 YFSETQ. CDR3 size: 14 residues. The CDR3 spells CASSPGTLTYEQYF. The CDR3 DNA is TGCGCCAGCAGCCCCGGGACACTGACCTACGAGCAGTACTTC. Drawing the rest from reference TRBV5-1 and TRBJ2-7, the complete variable domain is KAGVTQTPRYLIKTRGQQVTLSCSPISGHRSVSWYQQTPGQGLQFLFEYFSETQRNKGNFPGRFSGRQFSNSRSEMNVSTLELGDSALYLCASSPGTLTYEQYFGPGTRLTVT.

The J gene is TRBJ1-2, the V gene TRBV29-1; 8 bases map to TRBD1. With 7 bases clipped from V and 7 bases from J, the junction kept 11 bases outside the gene matches. There are 13 residues in the CDR3. Germline V CDR1 and CDR2: SQVTM, ANQGSEA. CDR3 sequence reads: CSAEQGDLGGYTF. In DNA, the CDR3 is TGCAGCGCAGAACAGGGGGATCTGGGTGGCTACACCTTC.

The V gene is TRBV2, the J gene TRBJ2-3; 11 bases line up with TRBD1. This CDR3 spans 15 amino acids. Germline trimming cut 6 bases from V and 3 bases from J; bases unmatched to any gene: 5. Looked up from germline, CDR1 is SNHLY and CDR2 is FYNNEI. Here the CDR3 DNA reads TGTGCCAGCAGGTGGACAGGGGGCGCAACAGATACGCAGTATTTT. It codes for CASRWTGGATDTQYF.

V gene TRBV7-2 combines with J gene TRBJ1-1; 10 bases match TRBD1. The length of the CDR3 is 14 residues. V was pared by 3 bases and J by 5 bases, with 3 bases of the junction left unmatched. Germline V gene lookup returns CDR1 SGHTA and CDR2 FQGNSA. The CDR3 is CASSFDRGHTEAFF. In DNA form, the CDR3 reads TGTGCCAGCAGCTTCGACAGGGGGCATACTGAAGCTTTCTTT.

V usage is TRBV5-6 and J usage is TRBJ2-2; a possible D gene is TRBD2 (5 bases). Germline lookup yields CDR1 SGHDT and CDR2 YYEEEE. Trimming left V 6 bases short and J 3 bases short, with 21 bases between. The CDR3 spans 17 residues. The CDR3 region has the DNA TGTGCCAGCATGCTTGTATATCTAGGAGGTTACACCGGGGAGCTGTTTTTT. The encoded protein is CASMLVYLGGYTGELFF. Based on the CDR3 plus reference TRBV5-6 and TRBJ2-2, the full variable domain is DAGVTQSPTHLIKTRGQQVTLRCSPKSGHDTVSWYQQALGQGPQFIFQYYEEEERQRGNFPDRFSGHQFPNYSSELNVNALLLGDSALYLCASMLVYLGGYTGELFFGEGSRLTVL.

This clone was counted a few times. The V call is TRBV11-2, the J call TRBJ2-1; 7 bases are shared with TRBD1. CDR1 and CDR2 from the germline V gene are SGHAT and FQNNGV. With 1 base clipped from V and 0 bases from J, the junction kept 0 bases outside the gene matches. This CDR3 spans 15 amino acids. CDR3 amino acids: CASSLGDSSYNEQFF. In DNA, the CDR3 is TGTGCCAGCAGCTTAGGGGACAGCTCCTACAATGAGCAGTTCTTC. Drawing the rest from reference TRBV11-2 and TRBJ2-1, the complete variable domain is EAGVAQSPRYKIIEKRQSVAFWCNPISGHATLYWYQQILGQGPKLLIQFQNNGVVDDSQLPKDRFSAERLKGVDSTLKIQPAKLEDSAVYLCASSLGDSSYNEQFFGPGTRLTVL.

CDR3 DNA: TGTGCCAGCAGCACAGCCTACCGGACAGGAAATACCGGGGAGCTGTTTTTT. This translates into CASSTAYRTGNTGELFF. The chain carries TRBV9 and TRBJ2-2, with 7 bases lining up with TRBD1. The CDR3 has 17 residues. With V trimmed by 4 bases and J by 5 bases, 14 bases remained unmatched. Germline assignment: CDR1 SGDLS and CDR2 YYNGEE. Complete variable domain (other parts from reference TRBV9 and TRBJ2-2): DSGVTQTPKHLITATGQRVTLRCSPRSGDLSVYWYQQSLDQGLQFLIQYYNGEERAKGNILERFSAQQFPDLHSELNLSSLELGDSALYFCASSTAYRTGNTGELFFGEGSRLTVL.

This clone was recorded once. This sequence joins TRBV7-2 and TRBJ2-3; TRBD2 might be the D (6 bases). Trimming removed 5 bases from V and 3 bases from J, with 12 bases in between. The germline V gene has CDR1 SGHTA and CDR2 FQGNSA. CDR3 length equals 14 residues. DNA for the CDR3: TGTGCCAGCAGCCCAAGACTAGTTACAGATACGCAGTATTTT. It specifies CASSPRLVTDTQYF.

The gene calls are TRBV29-1 and TRBJ2-7, with D unresolved. CDR3 length equals 11 residues. Germline values: CDR1 SQVTM, CDR2 ANQGSEA. Between the trimmed V and J ends, which lost 6 bases and 0 bases, there was a span of 6 bases. Written as DNA, the CDR3 is TGCAGCGTGGTCCTCTCCTACGAGCAGTACTTC. As protein: CSVVLSYEQYF.

The J gene is TRBJ2-7, the V gene TRBV6-6, with 9 bases matching TRBD2. This CDR3 spans 11 amino acids. Unmatched junction bases numbered 4, after V lost 5 bases and J lost 11 bases. Per germline, CDR1 MNHNY and CDR2 SVGAGI (reference sequence). The CDR3 is CASSPGLAKYF. Written as DNA, the CDR3 is TGTGCCAGCAGTCCCGGACTAGCGAAGTACTTC.

The chain recombines TRBV18 with TRBJ2-2; 11 nucleotides align to TRBD2. The CDR3 has 16 residues. V dropped 6 bases and J dropped 1; count of bases not matched to a gene: 4. Germline V lookup: CDR1 KGHSH, CDR2 LQKENI. Here the CDR3 reads CASSRTSGRNTGELFF. The CDR3 DNA follows: TGTGCCAGCTCTCGAACTAGCGGGAGGAACACCGGGGAGCTGTTTTTT.

The rearrangement uses TRBV28 and TRBJ2-7, with D unresolved. The CDR3 consists of 12 residues. From germline, CDR1 is MDHEN and CDR2 SYDVKM. Trimming shortened V by 4 bases and J by 1 base, and 5 bases separated the two germline ends. The CDR3 nucleotides are TGTGCCAGCAGTTCCAGTTCCTACGAGCAGTACTTC. Protein product: CASSSSSYEQYF.

The CDR3 loop reads CAIRDDRDHGYGYTF. The DNA for the CDR3 is TGTGCCATCAGAGATGACAGGGATCATGGCTATGGCTACACCTTC. The chain employs TRBV10-3 and TRBJ1-2, with 7 bases that match TRBD1. The CDR3 contains 15 residues. Germline CDR1 and CDR2: ENHRY and SYGVKD. The junction had 11 bases not matched to a gene; V was cut back by 6 bases and J by 4 bases.

This chain links TRBV19 with TRBJ2-7; 7 nucleotides align to TRBD1. V shed 7 bases and J 6 bases; nucleotides not matched to a gene: 15. Per the germline V gene, CDR1 is LNHDA and CDR2 is SQIVND (reference sequence). CDR3 length: 15 amino acids. The CDR3 DNA sequence: TGTGCCAGTATGCAACAACAGGGGCAGGGGTCCGAGCAGTACTTC. Translating it yields CASMQQQGQGSEQYF.

The gene calls are TRBV14 and TRBJ2-3; either TRBD1 or TRBD2 may fit D (7 bases each). Trimming took 2 bases from V and 2 from J, leaving 23 bases between them. The CDR3 is 19 residues long. The germline CDR1 and CDR2 sequences are SGHDN and FVKESK. In DNA, the CDR3 is TGTGCCAGCAGCCAAAAGGGGGCCTGGCTAGCGGACCCCACAGATACGCAGTATTTT. Its translation is CASSQKGAWLADPTDTQYF.

V usage is TRBV28 and J usage is TRBJ1-2; 8 bases agree with TRBD1. CDR1 and CDR2 from the germline V gene are MDHEN and SYDVKM. Germline trimming cut 10 bases from V and 8 bases from J; bases unmatched to any gene: 21. This CDR3 comprises 16 residues. The CDR3 DNA follows: TGTGCCACACGGGGAAATTTCGCGACAGGGGAGAAGGGCTACACCTTC. Its translation: CATRGNFATGEKGYTF.